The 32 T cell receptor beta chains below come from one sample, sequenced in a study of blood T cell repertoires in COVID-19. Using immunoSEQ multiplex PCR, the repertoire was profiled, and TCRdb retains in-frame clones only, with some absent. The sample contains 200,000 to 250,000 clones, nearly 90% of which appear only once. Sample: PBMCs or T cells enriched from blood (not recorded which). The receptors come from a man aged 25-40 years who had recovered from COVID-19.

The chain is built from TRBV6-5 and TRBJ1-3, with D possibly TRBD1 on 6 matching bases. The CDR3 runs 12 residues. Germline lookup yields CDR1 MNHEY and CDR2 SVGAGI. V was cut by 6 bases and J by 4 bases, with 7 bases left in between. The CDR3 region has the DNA TGTGCCAGCAGAGGACAGGGAAACACCATATATTTT. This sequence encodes CASRGQGNTIYF.

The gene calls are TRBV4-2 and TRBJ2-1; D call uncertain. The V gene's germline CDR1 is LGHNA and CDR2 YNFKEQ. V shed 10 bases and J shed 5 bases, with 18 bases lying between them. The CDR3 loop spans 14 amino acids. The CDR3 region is CATLGPSRNNEQFF. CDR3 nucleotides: TGTGCCACCCTAGGTCCTTCCCGAAACAATGAGCAGTTCTTC.

CDR3 sequence (DNA): TGTGCCAGCAGCGTAGACCCAGTTTCATCAGATACGCAGTATTTT. Amino acid sequence: CASSVDPVSSDTQYF. This chain uses TRBV9 with TRBJ2-3; no reliable D call. Germline CDR1 reads SGDLS; CDR2 reads YYNGEE. The CDR3 contains 15 residues. The V and J ends lost 0 bases and 4 bases respectively, with 12 bases between them.

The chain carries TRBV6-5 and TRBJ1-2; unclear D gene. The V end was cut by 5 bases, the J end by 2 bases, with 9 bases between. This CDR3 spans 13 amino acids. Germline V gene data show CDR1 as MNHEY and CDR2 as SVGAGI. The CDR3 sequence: CASSPRYNYGYTF. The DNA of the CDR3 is TGTGCCAGCAGTCCCCGGTACAACTATGGCTACACCTTC.

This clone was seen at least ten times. As DNA, the CDR3 is TGTGCCAGCAGCCAGGACAGTACTCAAGAGACCCAGTACTTC. Amino acid sequence: CASSQDSTQETQYF. V is TRBV5-8 and J is TRBJ2-5; D is perhaps TRBD1 (6 bases). The germline V gene encodes CDR1 SGHTS and CDR2 YDEGEE. V shed 4 bases and J shed 2 bases, with 12 bases lying between them. This CDR3 contains 14 residues.

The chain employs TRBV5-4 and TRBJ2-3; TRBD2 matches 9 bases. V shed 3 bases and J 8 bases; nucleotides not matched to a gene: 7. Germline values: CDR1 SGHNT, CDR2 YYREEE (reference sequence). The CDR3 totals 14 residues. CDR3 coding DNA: TGTGCCAGCAGCTCGGCGGGAGGGCCGAGTACGCAGTATTTT. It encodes CASSSAGGPSTQYF.

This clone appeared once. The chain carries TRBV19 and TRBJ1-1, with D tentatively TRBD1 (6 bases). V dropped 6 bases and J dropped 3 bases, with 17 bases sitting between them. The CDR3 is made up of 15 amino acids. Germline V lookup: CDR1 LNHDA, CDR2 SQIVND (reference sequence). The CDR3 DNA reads TGTGCCAGTAGCAACCAGGGCAGGGGAGACACTGAAGCTTTCTTT. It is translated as CASSNQGRGDTEAFF.

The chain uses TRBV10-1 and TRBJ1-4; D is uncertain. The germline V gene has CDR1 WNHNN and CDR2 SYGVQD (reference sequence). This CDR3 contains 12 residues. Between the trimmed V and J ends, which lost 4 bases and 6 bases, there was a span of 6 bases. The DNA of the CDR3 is TGCGCCAGCAGTGCAGGTGATGAAAAACTGTTTTTT. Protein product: CASSAGDEKLFF.

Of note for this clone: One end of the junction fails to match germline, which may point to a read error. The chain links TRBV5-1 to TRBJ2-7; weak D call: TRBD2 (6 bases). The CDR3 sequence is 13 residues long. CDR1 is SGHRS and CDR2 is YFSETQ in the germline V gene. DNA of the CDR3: TGCGCCAGCAGCCCTCTGGGTAGCGGAACCACCCTCTTC. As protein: CASSPLGSGTTLF.

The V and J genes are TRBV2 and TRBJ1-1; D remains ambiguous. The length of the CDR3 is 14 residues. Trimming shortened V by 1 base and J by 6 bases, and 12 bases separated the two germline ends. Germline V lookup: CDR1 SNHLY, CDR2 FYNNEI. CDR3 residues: CASSEGSGWAEAFF. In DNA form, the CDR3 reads TGTGCCAGCAGTGAAGGGTCGGGTTGGGCTGAAGCTTTCTTT.

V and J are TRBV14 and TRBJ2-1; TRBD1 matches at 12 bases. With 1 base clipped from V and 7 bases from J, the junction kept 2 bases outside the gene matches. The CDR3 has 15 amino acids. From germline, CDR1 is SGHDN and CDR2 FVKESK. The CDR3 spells CASSQAGQGANEQFF. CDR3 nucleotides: TGTGCCAGCAGCCAAGCGGGACAGGGGGCTAATGAGCAGTTCTTC.

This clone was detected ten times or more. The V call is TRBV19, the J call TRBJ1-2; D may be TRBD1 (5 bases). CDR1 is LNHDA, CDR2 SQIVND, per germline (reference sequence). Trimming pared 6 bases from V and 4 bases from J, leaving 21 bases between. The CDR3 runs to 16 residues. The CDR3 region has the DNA TGTGCCAGTAGCCCCATGGGCAGGGTATGGGGCTATGGCTACACCTTC. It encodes CASSPMGRVWGYGYTF.

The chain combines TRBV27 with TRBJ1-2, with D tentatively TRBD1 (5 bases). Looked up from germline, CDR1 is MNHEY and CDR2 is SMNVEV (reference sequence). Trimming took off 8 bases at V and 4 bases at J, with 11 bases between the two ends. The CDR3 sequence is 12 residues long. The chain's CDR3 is CASFGTFYGYTF. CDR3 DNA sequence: TGTGCCAGCTTCGGGACTTTCTATGGCTACACCTTC.

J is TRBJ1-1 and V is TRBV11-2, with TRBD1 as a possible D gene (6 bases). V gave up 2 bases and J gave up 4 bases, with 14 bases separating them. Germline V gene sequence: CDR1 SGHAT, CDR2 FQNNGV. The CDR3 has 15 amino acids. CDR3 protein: CASSLNRGGGTEAFF. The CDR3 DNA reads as TGTGCCAGCAGCTTAAACAGAGGGGGTGGCACTGAAGCTTTCTTT.

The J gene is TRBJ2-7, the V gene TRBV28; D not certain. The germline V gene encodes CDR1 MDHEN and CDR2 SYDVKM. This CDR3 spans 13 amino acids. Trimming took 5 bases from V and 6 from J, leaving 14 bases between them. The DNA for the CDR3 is TGTGCCAGCAGTGTACCCCCATTGCGCGAGCAGTACTTC. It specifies CASSVPPLREQYF.

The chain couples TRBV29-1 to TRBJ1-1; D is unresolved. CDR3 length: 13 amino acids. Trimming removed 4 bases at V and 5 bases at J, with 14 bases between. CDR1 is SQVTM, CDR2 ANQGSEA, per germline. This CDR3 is CSVGQGAGTEAFF. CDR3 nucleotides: TGCAGCGTTGGTCAAGGAGCCGGGACTGAAGCTTTCTTT.

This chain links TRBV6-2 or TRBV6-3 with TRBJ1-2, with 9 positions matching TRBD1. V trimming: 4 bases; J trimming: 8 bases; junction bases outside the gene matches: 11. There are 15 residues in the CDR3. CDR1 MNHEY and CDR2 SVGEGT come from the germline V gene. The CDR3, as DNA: TGTGCCAGCAGTTCACCTTCGGGGACAGGGAAAGGCTACACCTTC. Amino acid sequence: CASSSPSGTGKGYTF.

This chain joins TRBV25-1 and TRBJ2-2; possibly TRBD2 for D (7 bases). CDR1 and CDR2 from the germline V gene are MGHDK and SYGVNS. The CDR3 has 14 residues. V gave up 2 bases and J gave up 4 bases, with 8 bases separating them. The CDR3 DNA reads TGTGCCAGCAGTGAAGCGGGGGCCACCGGGGAGCTGTTTTTT. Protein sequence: CASSEAGATGELFF.

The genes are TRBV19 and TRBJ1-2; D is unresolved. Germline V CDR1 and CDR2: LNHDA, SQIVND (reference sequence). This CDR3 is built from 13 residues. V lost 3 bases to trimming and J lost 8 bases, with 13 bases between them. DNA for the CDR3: TGTGCCAGTAGTATGGGCCTATCACAGGGCTACACCTTC. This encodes CASSMGLSQGYTF.

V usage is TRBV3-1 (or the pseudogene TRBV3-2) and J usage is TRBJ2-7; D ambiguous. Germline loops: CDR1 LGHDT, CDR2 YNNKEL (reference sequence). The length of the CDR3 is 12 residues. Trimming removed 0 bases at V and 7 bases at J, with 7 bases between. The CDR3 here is CASSQDRKEQYF. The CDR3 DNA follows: TGTGCCAGCAGCCAAGATAGAAAGGAGCAGTACTTC.

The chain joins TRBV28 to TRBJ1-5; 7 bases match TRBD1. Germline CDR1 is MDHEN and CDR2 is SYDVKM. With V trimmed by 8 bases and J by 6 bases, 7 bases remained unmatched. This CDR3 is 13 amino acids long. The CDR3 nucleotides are TGTGCCAGCGGGGACAGCGTTGGTCAGCCCCAGCATTTT. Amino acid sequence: CASGDSVGQPQHF.

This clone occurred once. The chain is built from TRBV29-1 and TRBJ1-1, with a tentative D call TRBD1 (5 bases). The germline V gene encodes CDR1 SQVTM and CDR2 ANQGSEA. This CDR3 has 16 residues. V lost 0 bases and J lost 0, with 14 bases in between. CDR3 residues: CSVEDSRGGMNTEAFF. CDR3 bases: TGCAGCGTTGAAGATTCAAGGGGCGGGATGAACACTGAAGCTTTCTTT.

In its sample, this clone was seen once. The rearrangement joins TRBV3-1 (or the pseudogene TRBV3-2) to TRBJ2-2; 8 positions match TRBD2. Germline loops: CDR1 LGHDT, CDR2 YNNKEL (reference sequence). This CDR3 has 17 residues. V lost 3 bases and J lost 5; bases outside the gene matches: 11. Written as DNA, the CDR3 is TGTGCCAGCAGCCACCTTTTAGGAGTAGCGGGGACCGGGGAGCTGTTTTTT. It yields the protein CASSHLLGVAGTGELFF.

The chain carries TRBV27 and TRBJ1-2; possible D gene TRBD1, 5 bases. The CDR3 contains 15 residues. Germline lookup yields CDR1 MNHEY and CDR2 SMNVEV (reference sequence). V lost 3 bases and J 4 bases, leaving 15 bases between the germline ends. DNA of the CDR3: TGTGCCAGCAGTTTTAGCAGGGTCCCCCTCTATGGCTACACCTTC. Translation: CASSFSRVPLYGYTF.

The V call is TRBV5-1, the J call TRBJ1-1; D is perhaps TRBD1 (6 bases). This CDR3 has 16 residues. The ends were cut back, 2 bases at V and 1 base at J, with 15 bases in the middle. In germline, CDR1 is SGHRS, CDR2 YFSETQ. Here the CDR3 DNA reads TGCGCCAGCAGCTTAGGGGTGGACAGCAAGAACACTGAAGCTTTCTTT. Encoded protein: CASSLGVDSKNTEAFF.

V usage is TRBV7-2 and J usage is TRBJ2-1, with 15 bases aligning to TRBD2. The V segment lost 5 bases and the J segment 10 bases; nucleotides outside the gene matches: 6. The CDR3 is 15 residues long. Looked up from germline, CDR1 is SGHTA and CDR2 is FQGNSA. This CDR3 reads CASSEGLAGGQEQFF. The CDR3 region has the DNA TGTGCCAGCAGCGAGGGACTAGCGGGAGGACAAGAGCAGTTCTTC.

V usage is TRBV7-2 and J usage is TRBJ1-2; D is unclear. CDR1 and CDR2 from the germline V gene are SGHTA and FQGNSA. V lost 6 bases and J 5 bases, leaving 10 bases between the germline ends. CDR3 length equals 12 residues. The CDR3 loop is CASRPGLYGYTF. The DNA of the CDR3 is TGTGCCAGCAGACCGGGATTGTATGGCTACACCTTC.

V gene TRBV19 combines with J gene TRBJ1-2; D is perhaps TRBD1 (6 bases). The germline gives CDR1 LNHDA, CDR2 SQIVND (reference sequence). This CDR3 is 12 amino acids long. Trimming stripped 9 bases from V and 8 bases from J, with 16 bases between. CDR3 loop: CASHRDTRGYTF. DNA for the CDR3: TGTGCCAGCCATAGGGACACGAGAGGCTACACCTTC.

The CDR3 nucleotides are TGCGCCAGCAGTGATAGCGAGGGTACGCAGTATTTT. Amino acids: CASSDSEGTQYF. The genes are TRBV10-1 and TRBJ2-3; weak D call: TRBD2 (5 bases). The CDR3 consists of 12 residues. The V gene's germline CDR1 is WNHNN and CDR2 SYGVQD (reference sequence). The germline V and J ends were trimmed by 3 bases and 8 bases, with 9 bases remaining between them.

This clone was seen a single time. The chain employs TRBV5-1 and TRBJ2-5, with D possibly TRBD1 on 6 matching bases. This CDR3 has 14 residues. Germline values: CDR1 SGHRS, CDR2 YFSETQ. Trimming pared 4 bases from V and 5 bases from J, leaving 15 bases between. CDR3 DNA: TGCGCCAGCAGCCGTTTCTTTCAGGGGGAGACCCAGTACTTC. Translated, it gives CASSRFFQGETQYF.

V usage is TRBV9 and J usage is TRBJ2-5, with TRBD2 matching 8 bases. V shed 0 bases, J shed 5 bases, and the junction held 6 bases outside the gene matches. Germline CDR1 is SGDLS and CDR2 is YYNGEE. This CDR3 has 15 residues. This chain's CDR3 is CASSVVAGGAETQYF. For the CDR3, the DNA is TGTGCCAGCAGCGTAGTTGCGGGGGGCGCGGAGACCCAGTACTTC. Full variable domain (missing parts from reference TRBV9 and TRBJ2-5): DSGVTQTPKHLITATGQRVTLRCSPRSGDLSVYWYQQSLDQGLQFLIQYYNGEERAKGNILERFSAQQFPDLHSELNLSSLELGDSALYFCASSVVAGGAETQYFGPGTRLLVL.

CDR3 in amino acids: CASSLRQGGNQPQHF. For the CDR3, the DNA is TGTGCCAGCAGTTTACGACAGGGAGGCAATCAGCCCCAGCATTTT. The V call is TRBV27, the J call TRBJ1-5; 7 positions agree with TRBD1. Germline V lookup: CDR1 MNHEY, CDR2 SMNVEV (reference sequence). The CDR3 is 15 residues long. With 2 bases clipped from V and 2 bases from J, the junction kept 3 bases outside the gene matches.